The clone carrying this TCR beta chain was detected a few times. Its antigen is unidentified. This entry is derived from a study of cytomegalovirus exposure and HLA in healthy donors. Regarding the study as a whole: Rare TCR sequences dominated, though some public TCRs recurred in many donors.

PCR used 60 Vbeta primers and 13 Jbeta primers. This table comes from immunoSEQ multiplex PCR, and its TCRdb copy is limited to in-frame clones, with some not included. The table lists fewer than 150,000 clones, 60% to 85% of them singletons. V shed 7 bases and J 8 bases; nucleotides not matched to a gene: 18. Germline values: CDR1 LGHNA, CDR2 YNFKEQ. The length of the CDR3 is 17 residues. Sequencing used PBMCs. The sequence came from a woman aged 40 to 50 in good health and CMV-seropositive. The chain is built from TRBV4-2 and TRBJ2-1, with 9 bases lining up with TRBD2. Here the CDR3 DNA reads TGTGCCAGCACCCCCGGCAGCTGGCTAGCGGGATACTATGAGCAGTTCTTC. It specifies CASTPGSWLAGYYEQFF.